These T cell receptor beta chains were read from a single sample in a study of shared clonotypes between healthy human individuals. Assay: immunoSEQ multiplex PCR; the TCRdb copy retains only in-frame clones and omits some. The repertoire holds about 510,000 clones, with approximately 85% as singletons. Sequencing used PBMCs. These receptors originate from a woman between 40 and 50 years old in good health. Some clones in this sample may be carry-over from other donors' samples. Each CDR3 is given with its conserved first and last residue. A D gene is named only where the DNA matches it firmly. The listing skips clone size in some rows; elsewhere it reads once, few, many or a size class.

TRBV13	TRBJ2-1	-	-	CASSWGDEQFF	TGTGCCAGCAGCTGGGGGGATGAGCAGTTCTTC
TRBV5-1	TRBJ2-5	-	once	CASSLEASVQETQYF	TGCGCCAGCAGTCTAGAGGCCTCCGTCCAAGAGACCCAGTACTTC
TRBV29-1	TRBJ1-2	TRBD1	-	CSVETGGTYGYTF	TGCAGCGTTGAAACAGGGGGGACTTATGGCTACACCTTC
TRBV30	TRBJ1-1	TRBD1	-	CAWSVRGTGTLDF	TGTGCCTGGAGTGTACGAGGGACAGGCACGTTGGATTTT
TRBV6-4	TRBJ2-3	-	-	CASSDSVETDTQYF	TGTGCCAGCAGTGACTCGGTTGAAACAGATACGCAGTATTTT
TRBV29-1	TRBJ1-2	-	once	CSAEGGGLYGYTF	TGCAGCGCCGAGGGAGGGGGACTCTATGGCTACACCTTC
TRBV18	TRBJ2-2	-	-	CASSPSSGIDTGELFF	TGTGCCAGCTCACCTTCGTCGGGGATTGACACCGGGGAGCTGTTTTTT
TRBV5-1	TRBJ2-1	-	few	CASSLALNNEQFF	TGCGCCAGCAGCTTGGCACTTAACAATGAGCAGTTCTTC
TRBV28	TRBJ2-7	TRBD1	-	CASSSGQGISEQYF	TGTGCCAGCAGTTCGGGACAGGGGATCTCCGAGCAGTACTTC
TRBV10-3	TRBJ1-3	-	-	CAISRHLRQVLSGNTIYF	TGTGCCATCAGCAGACACCTTAGACAGGTCCTCTCTGGAAACACCATATATTTT
TRBV7-9	TRBJ1-4	-	-	CASSLVGGNEKLFF	TGTGCCAGCAGCTTAGTAGGGGGTAATGAAAAACTGTTTTTT
TRBV4-2	TRBJ1-2	-	-	CASSTPGAGYGYTF	TGTGCCAGCAGCACCCCAGGGGCCGGCTATGGCTACACCTTC
TRBV15	TRBJ1-2	-	-	CATSRVPRGGNYGYTF	TGTGCCACCAGCAGAGTTCCCCGCGGGGGAAACTATGGCTACACCTTC
TRBV5-1	TRBJ2-5	-	once	CASSLAGDQQETQYF	TGCGCCAGCAGCTTGGCAGGGGACCAGCAAGAGACCCAGTACTTC
TRBV5-5	TRBJ1-4	TRBD1	-	CASSHLGTGTNEKLFF	TGTGCCAGCAGCCACCTCGGGACAGGGACTAATGAAAAACTGTTTTTT
TRBV7-9	TRBJ2-3	-	-	CASSPGLGAGGSDTQYF	TGTGCCAGCAGCCCGGGCTTGGGGGCCGGGGGCTCAGATACGCAGTATTTT
TRBV19	TRBJ1-1	-	-	CASSGLGRMNTEAFF	TGTGCCAGTAGTGGGTTGGGACGGATGAACACTGAAGCTTTCTTT
TRBV6-1	TRBJ2-1	-	-	CASSPGLSSDEQFF	TGTGCCAGCAGTCCGGGACTTTCATCTGATGAGCAGTTCTTC
TRBV7-2	TRBJ1-4	-	-	CASSTGRDEKLFF	TGTGCCAGCAGTACGGGAAGGGATGAAAAACTGTTTTTT
TRBV5-1	TRBJ1-2	TRBD1	-	CASSMDRGLYGYTF	TGCGCCAGCAGCATGGACAGGGGCTTGTATGGCTACACCTTC
TRBV28	TRBJ1-1	-	-	CASSLRVLNTEAFF	TGTGCCAGCAGTCTGAGGGTCCTGAACACTGAAGCTTTCTTT
TRBV15	TRBJ2-3	-	-	CATSEGTRGSTDTQYF	TGTGCCACCAGCGAGGGGACTCGCGGCTCCACAGATACGCAGTATTTT
TRBV6-4	TRBJ2-2	-	few	CASSDSSGHTGELFF	TGTGCCAGCAGTGACTCCTCGGGTCACACCGGGGAGCTGTTTTTT
TRBV27	TRBJ1-2	TRBD1	-	CASRLQGNAYGYTF	TGTGCCAGCAGACTACAGGGGAATGCTTATGGCTACACCTTC
TRBV7-2	TRBJ1-5	-	-	CASSTGGYRQPQHF	TGTGCCAGCAGCACGGGGGGGTACAGACAGCCCCAGCATTTT
TRBV7-2	TRBJ2-7	TRBD1	-	CASSRISGGVRHEQYF	TGTGCCAGCAGCCGAATATCAGGGGGAGTAAGACACGAGCAGTACTTC
TRBV5-1	TRBJ2-5	-	-	CASSLFGAGQETQYF	TGCGCCAGCAGCTTGTTTGGAGCCGGACAAGAGACCCAGTACTTC
TRBV5-4	TRBJ2-5	TRBD2	-	CASSPPRGRERGEETQYF	TGTGCCAGCAGCCCCCCTCGTGGGAGGGAGAGAGGAGAAGAGACCCAGTACTTC
TRBV5-4	TRBJ2-7	TRBD1	-	CASSLGQGDTYEQYF	TGTGCCAGCAGCTTGGGGCAGGGGGATACCTACGAGCAGTACTTC
TRBV29-1	TRBJ2-7	TRBD2	few	CSALAGAISEQYF	TGCAGCGCACTAGCGGGAGCGATTTCCGAGCAGTACTTC
TRBV30	TRBJ1-1	-	many	CAWSPAGAEAFF	TGTGCCTGGAGTCCGGCCGGCGCTGAAGCTTTCTTT
TRBV15	TRBJ2-1	-	-	CATSTGLHNEQFF	TGTGCCACCAGCACCGGGTTGCACAATGAGCAGTTCTTC
TRBV4-1	TRBJ1-2	TRBD1	few	CASSRQGSAYGYTF	TGCGCCAGCAGCCGACAGGGCTCCGCCTATGGCTACACCTTC
TRBV5-4	TRBJ2-7	TRBD2	-	CASSWGLAGMSYYEQYF	TGTGCCAGCAGCTGGGGACTAGCGGGGATGTCCTACTACGAGCAGTACTTC
TRBV7-3	TRBJ1-1	TRBD1	-	CASSRRTQGALSEAFF	TGTGCCAGCAGCCGGAGAACGCAGGGGGCATTGTCTGAAGCTTTCTTT
TRBV5-1	TRBJ2-1	-	-	CASSLVPSRDNEQFF	TGCGCCAGCAGCTTGGTTCCCAGTAGGGACAATGAGCAGTTCTTC
TRBV27	TRBJ2-6	-	-	CASGRMGSGANVLTF	TGTGCCAGCGGAAGAATGGGGAGTGGGGCCAACGTCCTGACTTTC
TRBV7-2	TRBJ2-3	-	-	CASSAGGKSDTQYF	TGTGCCAGCAGCGCAGGCGGGAAATCAGATACGCAGTATTTT
TRBV9	TRBJ2-2	-	-	CASSVLGILNTGELFF	TGTGCCAGCAGCGTCCTCGGGATACTTAACACCGGGGAGCTGTTTTTT
TRBV2	TRBJ2-5	TRBD2	-	CASSGGRAVETQYF	TGTGCCAGCAGTGGGGGGAGGGCGGTAGAGACCCAGTACTTC
TRBV27	TRBJ2-1	-	few	CASSLKNTGTQQFF	TGTGCCAGCAGTCTAAAAAACACCGGGACCCAGCAGTTCTTC
TRBV7-8	TRBJ1-5	-	-	CASSLTPGRRSNQPQHF	TGTGCCAGCAGCTTAACCCCAGGACGGAGGAGCAATCAGCCCCAGCATTTT
TRBV7-2	TRBJ2-1	TRBD2	-	CASSLEGTSSYNEQFF	TGTGCCAGCAGCTTAGAGGGGACTAGCTCCTACAATGAGCAGTTCTTC
TRBV5-4	TRBJ2-2	TRBD1	-	CASRDGQGNTGELFF	TGTGCCAGCAGGGACGGACAGGGAAACACCGGGGAGCTGTTTTTT
TRBV5-4	TRBJ2-2	-	-	CASSPYPGELFF	TGTGCCAGCAGCCCTTACCCCGGGGAGCTGTTTTTT
TRBV10-1	TRBJ2-7	TRBD1	-	CASSERTGGPYEQYF	TGCGCCAGCAGTGAGCGGACAGGGGGGCCCTACGAGCAGTACTTC
TRBV5-4	TRBJ2-5	TRBD1	-	CASSYGQGQETQYF	TGTGCCAGCAGCTACGGACAGGGCCAAGAGACCCAGTACTTC
TRBV11-3	TRBJ2-2	-	-	CASSSGDLYTGELFF	TGTGCCAGCAGCTCCGGGGACTTATACACCGGGGAGCTGTTTTTT
TRBV30	TRBJ2-6	TRBD1	-	CAWTGAGGGSGANVLTF	TGTGCCTGGACGGGAGCAGGGGGCGGTTCTGGGGCCAACGTCCTGACTTTC
TRBV28	TRBJ1-1	-	-	CASSSPGENTEAFF	TGTGCCAGCAGTTCCCCAGGGGAGAACACTGAAGCTTTCTTT